The present entry profiles one T cell receptor (beta chain) with its context. Its target is unknown. The sample belongs to a study of graft-versus-host responses after intestinal transplantation. Sequenced by immunoSEQ multiplex PCR; TCRdb stores in-frame clones only, minus some. The table lists about 120,000 clones, roughly 96% of them singletons. Germline trimming cut 5 bases from V and 5 bases from J; bases unmatched to any gene: 1. Germline CDR1 LNHDA, CDR2 SQIVND (reference sequence). The CDR3 extends over 12 amino acids. This receptor was taken from a human donor who received an intestinal transplant. This specimen was unstimulated CD8+ T cells sorted from spleen or lymph node cells, taken before intestinal transplant. The chain is built from TRBV19 and TRBJ1-1; 8 bases match TRBD1. CDR3 sequence: CASSYRGTEAFF. CDR3 DNA sequence: TGTGCCAGTAGTTACAGGGGGACTGAAGCTTTCTTT.